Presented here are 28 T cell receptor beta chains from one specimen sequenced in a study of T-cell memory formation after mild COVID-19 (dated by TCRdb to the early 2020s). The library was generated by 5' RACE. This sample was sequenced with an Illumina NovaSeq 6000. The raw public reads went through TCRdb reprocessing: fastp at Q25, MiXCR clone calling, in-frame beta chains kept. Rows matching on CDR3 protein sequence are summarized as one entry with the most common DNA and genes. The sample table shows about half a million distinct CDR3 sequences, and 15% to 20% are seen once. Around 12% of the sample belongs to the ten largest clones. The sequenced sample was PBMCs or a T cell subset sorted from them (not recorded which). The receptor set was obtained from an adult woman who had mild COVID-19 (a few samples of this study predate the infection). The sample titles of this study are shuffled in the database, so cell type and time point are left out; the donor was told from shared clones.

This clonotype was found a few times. The CDR3 region has the DNA TGCAGTGCTAGAGATCCACTAGCGGGCAATGAGCAGTTCTTC. Its translation is CSARDPLAGNEQFF. The chain recombines TRBV20-1 with TRBJ2-1; 9 bases are a match to TRBD2. The V gene end was trimmed by 0 bases and the J gene end by 6 bases; junction bases not matched to a gene: 3. Germline V gives CDR1 DFQATT, CDR2 SNEGSKA (reference sequence). The CDR3 is made up of 14 amino acids.

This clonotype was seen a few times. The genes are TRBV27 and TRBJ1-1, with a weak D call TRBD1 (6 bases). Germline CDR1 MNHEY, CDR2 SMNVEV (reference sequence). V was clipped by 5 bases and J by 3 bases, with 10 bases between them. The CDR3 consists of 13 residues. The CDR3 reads CASSQQGYTEAFF. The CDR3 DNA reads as TGTGCCAGCAGTCAACAGGGTTACACTGAAGCTTTCTTT.

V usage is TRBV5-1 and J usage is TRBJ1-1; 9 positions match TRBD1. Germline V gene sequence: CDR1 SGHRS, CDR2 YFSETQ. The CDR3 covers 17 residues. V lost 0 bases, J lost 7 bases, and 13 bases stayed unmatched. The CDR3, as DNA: TGCGCCAGCAGCTTGGTTCCTTTGGGACAGGGATTGAATGAAGCTTTCTTT. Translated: CASSLVPLGQGLNEAFF.

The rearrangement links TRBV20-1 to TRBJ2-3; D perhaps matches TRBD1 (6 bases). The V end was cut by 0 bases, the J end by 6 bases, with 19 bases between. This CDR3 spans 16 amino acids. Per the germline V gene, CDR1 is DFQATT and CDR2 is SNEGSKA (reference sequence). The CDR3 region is CSARDLGGKPTDTQYF. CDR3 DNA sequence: TGCAGTGCTAGAGATTTAGGGGGTAAACCGACCGATACGCAGTATTTT.

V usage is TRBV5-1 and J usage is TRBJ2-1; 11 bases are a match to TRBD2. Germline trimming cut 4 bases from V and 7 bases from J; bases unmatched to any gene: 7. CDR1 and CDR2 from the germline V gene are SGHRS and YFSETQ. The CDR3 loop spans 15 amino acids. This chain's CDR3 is CASSPEASGRNEQFF. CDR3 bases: TGCGCCAGCAGCCCGGAGGCTAGCGGGAGGAATGAGCAGTTCTTC. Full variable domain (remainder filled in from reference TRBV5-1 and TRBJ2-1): KAGVTQTPRYLIKTRGQQVTLSCSPISGHRSVSWYQQTPGQGLQFLFEYFSETQRNKGNFPGRFSGRQFSNSRSEMNVSTLELGDSALYLCASSPEASGRNEQFFGPGTRLTVL.

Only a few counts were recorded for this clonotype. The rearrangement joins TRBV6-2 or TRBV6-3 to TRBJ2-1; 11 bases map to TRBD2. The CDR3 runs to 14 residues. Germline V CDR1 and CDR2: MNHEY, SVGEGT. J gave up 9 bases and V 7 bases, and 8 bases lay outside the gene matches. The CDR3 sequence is CASIPSGRIGEQFF. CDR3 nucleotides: TGTGCCAGCATCCCTAGCGGGAGGATAGGTGAGCAGTTCTTC.

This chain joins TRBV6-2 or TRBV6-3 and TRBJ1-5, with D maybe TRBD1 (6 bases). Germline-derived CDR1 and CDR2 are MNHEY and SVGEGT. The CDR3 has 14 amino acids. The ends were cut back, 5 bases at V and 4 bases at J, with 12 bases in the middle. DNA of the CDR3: TGTGCCAGCAGTAGTACAGGGATTAATCAGCCCCAGCATTTT. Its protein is CASSSTGINQPQHF.

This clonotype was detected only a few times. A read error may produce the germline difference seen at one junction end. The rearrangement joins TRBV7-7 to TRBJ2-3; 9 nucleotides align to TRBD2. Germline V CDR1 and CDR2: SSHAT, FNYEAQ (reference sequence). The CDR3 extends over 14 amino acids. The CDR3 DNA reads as TGTGCTAGCAGCTTGGGACTAGCAGCAGATACGCAGTATTTT. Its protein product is CASSLGLAADTQYF.

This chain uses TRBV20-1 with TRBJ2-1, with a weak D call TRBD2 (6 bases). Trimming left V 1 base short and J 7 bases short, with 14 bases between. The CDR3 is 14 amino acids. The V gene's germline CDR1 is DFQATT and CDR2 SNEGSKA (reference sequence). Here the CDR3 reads CSARASTSQNEQFF. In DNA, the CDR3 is TGCAGTGCTAGAGCTTCGACTAGTCAGAATGAGCAGTTCTTC.

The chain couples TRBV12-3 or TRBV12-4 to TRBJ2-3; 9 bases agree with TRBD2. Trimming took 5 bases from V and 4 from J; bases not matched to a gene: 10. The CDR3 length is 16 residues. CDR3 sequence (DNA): TGTGCCAGCAGTCCCCCCGTAGCGGGGGTCCCAGATACGCAGTATTTT. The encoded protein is CASSPPVAGVPDTQYF.

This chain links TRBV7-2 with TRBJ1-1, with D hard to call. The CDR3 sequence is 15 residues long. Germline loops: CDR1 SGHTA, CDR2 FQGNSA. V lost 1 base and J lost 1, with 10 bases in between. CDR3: CASSLVWMGNTEAFF. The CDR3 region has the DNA TGTGCCAGCAGCTTAGTTTGGATGGGGAACACTGAAGCTTTCTTT.

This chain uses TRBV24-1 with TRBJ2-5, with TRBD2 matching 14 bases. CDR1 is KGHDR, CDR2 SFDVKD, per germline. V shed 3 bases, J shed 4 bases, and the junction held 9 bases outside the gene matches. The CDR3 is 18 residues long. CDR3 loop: CATSDLQTSGGAIETQYF. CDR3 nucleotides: TGTGCCACCAGTGATCTGCAGACTAGCGGGGGGGCAATAGAGACCCAGTACTTC.

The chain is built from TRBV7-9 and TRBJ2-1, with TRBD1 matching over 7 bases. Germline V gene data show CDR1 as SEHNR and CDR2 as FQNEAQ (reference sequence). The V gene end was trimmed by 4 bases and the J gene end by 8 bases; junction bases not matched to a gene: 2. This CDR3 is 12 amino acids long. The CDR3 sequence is CASSSQGDEQFF. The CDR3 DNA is TGTGCCAGCAGCTCCCAGGGGGATGAGCAGTTCTTC.

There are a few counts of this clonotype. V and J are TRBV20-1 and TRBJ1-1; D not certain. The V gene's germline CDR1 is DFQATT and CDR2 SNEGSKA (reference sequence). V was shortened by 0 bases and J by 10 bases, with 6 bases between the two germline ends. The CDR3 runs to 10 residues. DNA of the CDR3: TGCAGTGCTAGAGATCGCGGAGCTTTCTTT. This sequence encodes CSARDRGAFF.

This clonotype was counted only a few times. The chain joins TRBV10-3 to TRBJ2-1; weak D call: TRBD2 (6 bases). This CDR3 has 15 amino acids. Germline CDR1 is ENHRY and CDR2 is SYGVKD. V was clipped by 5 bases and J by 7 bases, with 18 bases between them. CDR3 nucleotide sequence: TGTGCCATCAGTCCCGGGGCTCTGGGGGGTAATGAGCAGTTCTTC. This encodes CAISPGALGGNEQFF.

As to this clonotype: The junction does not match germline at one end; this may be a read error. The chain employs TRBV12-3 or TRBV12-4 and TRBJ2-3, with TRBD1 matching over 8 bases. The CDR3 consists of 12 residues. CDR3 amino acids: CASSFSSQDRDF. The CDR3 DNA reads TGTGCCAGCAGTTTTAGCTCTCAGGACAGGGATTTT.

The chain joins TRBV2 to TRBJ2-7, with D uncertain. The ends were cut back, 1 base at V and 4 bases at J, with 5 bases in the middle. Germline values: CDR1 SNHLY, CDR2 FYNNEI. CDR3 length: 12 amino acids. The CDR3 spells CASSEGLYEQYF. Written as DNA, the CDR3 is TGTGCCAGCAGTGAAGGTCTTTACGAGCAGTACTTC.

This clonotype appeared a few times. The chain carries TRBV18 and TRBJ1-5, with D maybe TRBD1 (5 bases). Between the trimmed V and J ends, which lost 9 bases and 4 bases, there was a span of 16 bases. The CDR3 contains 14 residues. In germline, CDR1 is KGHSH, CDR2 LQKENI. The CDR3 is CASAPGGGNQPQHF. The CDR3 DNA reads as TGTGCCAGTGCACCGGGGGGTGGTAATCAGCCCCAGCATTTT.

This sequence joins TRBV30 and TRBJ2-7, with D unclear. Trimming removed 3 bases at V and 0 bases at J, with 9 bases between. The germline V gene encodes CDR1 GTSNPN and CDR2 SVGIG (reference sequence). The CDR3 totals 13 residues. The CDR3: CAWRNLNSYEQYF. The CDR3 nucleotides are TGTGCCTGGAGAAACTTGAACTCCTACGAGCAGTACTTC.

This CDR3 reads CASSRDRAGGADTQYF. The CDR3 nucleotides are TGTGCCAGCAGTCGCGACCGAGCGGGGGGAGCAGATACGCAGTATTTT. The V gene is TRBV12-3 or TRBV12-4, the J gene TRBJ2-3, with 9 bases fitting TRBD2. The CDR3 has 16 amino acids. J was trimmed by 4 bases and V by 5 bases; bases with no gene match: 10.

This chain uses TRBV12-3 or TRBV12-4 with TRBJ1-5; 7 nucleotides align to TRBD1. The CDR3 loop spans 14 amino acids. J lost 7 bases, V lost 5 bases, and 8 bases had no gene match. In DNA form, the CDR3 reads TGTGCCAGCAGTCATAGGGGGCGAAGACAGCCCCAGCATTTT. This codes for CASSHRGRRQPQHF.

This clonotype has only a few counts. CDR3: CASSHGTADYEQYF. The CDR3 DNA is TGCGCCAGCAGCCATGGGACAGCAGACTACGAGCAGTACTTC. The rearrangement links TRBV4-3 to TRBJ2-7, with TRBD1 identical over 7 bases. This CDR3 spans 14 amino acids. V trimming: 3 bases; J trimming: 3 bases; junction bases outside the gene matches: 5. In germline, CDR1 is LGHNA, CDR2 YSLEER.

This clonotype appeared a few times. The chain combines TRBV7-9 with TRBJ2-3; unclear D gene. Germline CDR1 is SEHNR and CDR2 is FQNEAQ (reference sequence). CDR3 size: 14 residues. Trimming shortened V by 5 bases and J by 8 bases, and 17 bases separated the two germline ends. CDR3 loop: CASSRFVSGGTQYF. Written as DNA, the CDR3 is TGTGCCAGCAGCCGTTTTGTGTCGGGTGGTACGCAGTATTTT.

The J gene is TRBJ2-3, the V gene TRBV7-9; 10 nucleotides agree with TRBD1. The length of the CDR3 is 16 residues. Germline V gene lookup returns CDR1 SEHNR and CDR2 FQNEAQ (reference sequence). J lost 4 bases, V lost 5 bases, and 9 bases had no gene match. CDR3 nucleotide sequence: TGTGCCAGCAGCCCCCCCCGGGACAGGGGTGCAGATACGCAGTATTTT. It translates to CASSPPRDRGADTQYF.

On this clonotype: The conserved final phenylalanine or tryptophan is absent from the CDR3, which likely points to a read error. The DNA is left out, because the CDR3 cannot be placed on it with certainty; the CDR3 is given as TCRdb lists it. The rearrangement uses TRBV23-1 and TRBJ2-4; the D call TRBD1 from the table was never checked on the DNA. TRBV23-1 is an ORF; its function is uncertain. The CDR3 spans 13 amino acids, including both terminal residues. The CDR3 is CASSQVTRDRGTL.

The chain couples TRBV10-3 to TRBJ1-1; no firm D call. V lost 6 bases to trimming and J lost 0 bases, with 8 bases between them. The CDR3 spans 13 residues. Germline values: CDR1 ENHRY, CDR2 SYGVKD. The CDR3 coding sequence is TGTGCCATCAGCGACGGAGTGAACACTGAAGCTTTCTTT. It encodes CAISDGVNTEAFF.

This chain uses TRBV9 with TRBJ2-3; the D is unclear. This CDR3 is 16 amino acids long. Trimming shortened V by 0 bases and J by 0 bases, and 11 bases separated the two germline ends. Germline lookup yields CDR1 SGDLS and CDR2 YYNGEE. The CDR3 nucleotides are TGTGCCAGCAGCGTAGAGGCGGAAACTAGCACAGATACGCAGTATTTT. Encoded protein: CASSVEAETSTDTQYF.

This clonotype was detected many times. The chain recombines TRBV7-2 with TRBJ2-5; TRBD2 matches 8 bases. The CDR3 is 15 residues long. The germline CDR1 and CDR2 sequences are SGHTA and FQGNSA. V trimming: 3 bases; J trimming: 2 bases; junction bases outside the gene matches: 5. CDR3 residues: CASSFDGGAQETQYF. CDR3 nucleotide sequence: TGTGCCAGCAGCTTTGACGGGGGGGCTCAAGAGACCCAGTACTTC.